These 2 T cell receptor beta chains share one sample of origin, sequenced in a study of T cells after yellow fever vaccination. TCRdb fed the 5' RACE reads into MiXCR, producing one record per CDR3 protein. The sample includes around 360,000 distinct CDR3 sequences, 11% of them seen just once. The material sequenced was PBMCs, taken on the day of the first yellow fever vaccination. The receptors derive from a man aged 18 to 29 who received the YFV17D yellow fever vaccine.

This clonotype was found a few times. The chain uses TRBV7-2 and TRBJ1-2; D remains unclear. The germline V and J ends were trimmed by 2 bases and 1 base, with 8 bases remaining between them. Per the germline V gene, CDR1 is SGHTA and CDR2 is FQGNSA. This CDR3 region has 14 residues. The CDR3 sequence: CASSLSQDNYGYTF. The CDR3 DNA sequence: TGTGCCAGCAGCTTATCTCAGGATAACTATGGCTACACCTTC.

The chain employs TRBV6-1 and TRBJ2-3, with D possibly TRBD2 on 5 matching bases. Deletions cut 6 bases from V and 1 base from J, with 14 bases between. The length of the CDR3 is 15 residues. From germline, CDR1 is MNHNS and CDR2 SASEGT. The CDR3: CASSRMSAGTDTQYF. CDR3 DNA sequence: TGTGCCAGCAGCCGAATGTCAGCGGGCACAGATACGCAGTATTTT.